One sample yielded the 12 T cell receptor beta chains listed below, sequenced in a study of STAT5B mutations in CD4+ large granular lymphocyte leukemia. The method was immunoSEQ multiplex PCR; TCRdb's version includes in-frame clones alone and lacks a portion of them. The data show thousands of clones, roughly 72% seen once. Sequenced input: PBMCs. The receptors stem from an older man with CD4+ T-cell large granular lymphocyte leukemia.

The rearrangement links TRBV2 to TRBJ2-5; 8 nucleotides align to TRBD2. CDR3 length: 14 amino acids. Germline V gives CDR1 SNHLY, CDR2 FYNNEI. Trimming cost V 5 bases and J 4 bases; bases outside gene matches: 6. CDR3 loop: CASSSGTRRETQYF. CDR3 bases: TGTGCCAGCAGTTCCGGGACTAGGAGAGAGACCCAGTACTTC.

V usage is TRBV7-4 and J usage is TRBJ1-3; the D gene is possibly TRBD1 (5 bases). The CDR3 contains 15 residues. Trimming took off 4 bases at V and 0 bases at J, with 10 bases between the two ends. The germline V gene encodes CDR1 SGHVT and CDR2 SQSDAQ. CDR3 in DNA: TGTGCCAGCAGCTCACAGACAGTCTCTGGAAACACCATATATTTT. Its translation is CASSSQTVSGNTIYF.

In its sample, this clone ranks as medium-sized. The CDR3 coding sequence is TGTGCCAGCAGTGAAGGGGCAGGCGGGACGAATTCACCCCTCCACTTT. Protein sequence: CASSEGAGGTNSPLHF. V gene TRBV2 combines with J gene TRBJ1-6; D might be TRBD1 (5 bases). CDR3 length: 16 amino acids. V lost 1 base, J lost 7 bases, and 14 bases lay in between. In germline, CDR1 is SNHLY, CDR2 FYNNEI.

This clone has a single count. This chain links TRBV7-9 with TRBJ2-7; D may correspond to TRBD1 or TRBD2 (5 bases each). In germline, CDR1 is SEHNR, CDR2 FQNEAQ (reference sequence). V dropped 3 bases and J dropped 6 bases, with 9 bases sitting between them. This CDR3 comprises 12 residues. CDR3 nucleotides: TGTGCCAGCAGCTTCGGGACGGGCGAGCAGTACTTC. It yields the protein CASSFGTGEQYF.

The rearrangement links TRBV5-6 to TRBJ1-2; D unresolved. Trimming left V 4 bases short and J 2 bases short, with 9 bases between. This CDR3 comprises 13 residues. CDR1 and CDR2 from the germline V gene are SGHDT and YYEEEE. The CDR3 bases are TGTGCCAGCAGCCCCTGGAGGAACTATGGCTACACCTTC. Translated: CASSPWRNYGYTF.

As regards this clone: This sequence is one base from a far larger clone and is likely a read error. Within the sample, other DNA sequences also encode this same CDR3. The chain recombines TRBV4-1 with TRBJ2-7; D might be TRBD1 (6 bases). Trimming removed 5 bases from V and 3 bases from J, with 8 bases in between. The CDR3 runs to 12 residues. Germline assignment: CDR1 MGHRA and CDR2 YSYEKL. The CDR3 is CASSGQNYEQYF. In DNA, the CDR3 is TGCGCCAGCAGCGGACAGAACTACGAGCAGTACTTC.

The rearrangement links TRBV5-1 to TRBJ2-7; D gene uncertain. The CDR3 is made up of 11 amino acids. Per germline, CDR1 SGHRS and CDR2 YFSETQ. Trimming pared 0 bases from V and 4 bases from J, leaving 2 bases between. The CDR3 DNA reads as TGCGCCAGCAGCTTGGGGTACGAGCAGTACTTC. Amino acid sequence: CASSLGYEQYF.

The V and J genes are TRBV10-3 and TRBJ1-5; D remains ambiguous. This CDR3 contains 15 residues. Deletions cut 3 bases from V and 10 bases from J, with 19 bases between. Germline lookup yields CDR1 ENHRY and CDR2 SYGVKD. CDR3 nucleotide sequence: TGTGCCATCAGTGACGGGCAGTACCCCCTGCAACCCCAGCATTTT. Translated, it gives CAISDGQYPLQPQHF.

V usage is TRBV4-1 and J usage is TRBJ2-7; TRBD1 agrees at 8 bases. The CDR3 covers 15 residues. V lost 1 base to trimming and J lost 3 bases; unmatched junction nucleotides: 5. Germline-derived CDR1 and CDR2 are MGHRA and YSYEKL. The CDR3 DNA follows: TGCGCCAGCAGCCAAGTCGGACAGGGTTACTACGAGCAGTACTTC. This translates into CASSQVGQGYYEQYF.

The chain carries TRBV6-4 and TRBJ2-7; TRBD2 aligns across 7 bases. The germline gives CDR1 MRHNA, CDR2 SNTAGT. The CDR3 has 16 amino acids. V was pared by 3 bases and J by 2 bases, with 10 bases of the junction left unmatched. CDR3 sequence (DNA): TGTGCCAGCAGTGAGGTTGGGGCTAGCGGACCCTACGAGCAGTACTTC. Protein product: CASSEVGASGPYEQYF.

CDR3 loop: CASSYSRQGNQPQHF. CDR3 in DNA: TGTGCCAGCAGTTACTCGAGACAGGGGAATCAGCCCCAGCATTTT. The chain recombines TRBV6-6 with TRBJ1-5, with 8 nucleotides matching TRBD1. Per germline, CDR1 MNHNY and CDR2 SVGAGI (reference sequence). Trimming cost V 0 bases and J 4 bases; bases outside gene matches: 2. The CDR3 has 15 residues.

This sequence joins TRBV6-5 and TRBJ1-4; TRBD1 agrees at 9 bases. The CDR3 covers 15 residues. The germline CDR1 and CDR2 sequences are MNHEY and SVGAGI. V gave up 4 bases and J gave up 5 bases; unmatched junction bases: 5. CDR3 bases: TGTGCCAGCAGTTTTGGCGGGACAGGGAATGAAAAACTGTTTTTT. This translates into CASSFGGTGNEKLFF.